Shown below are 15 T cell receptor beta chains from a single sample sequenced in a study of T cell responses to AZD1222 COVID-19 vaccine. Profiled with immunoSEQ multiplex PCR; TCRdb holds only in-frame clones, not every one. Counted here are 100,000 to 150,000 clones, 70% to 85% occurring once; the ten biggest clones make up roughly a quarter. Sample: peripheral blood, taken 28 days after the second AZD1222 dose. These receptors originate from an adult who received the AZD1222 COVID-19 vaccine.

The chain recombines TRBV7-8 with TRBJ1-3; D unresolved. The CDR3 sequence is 15 residues long. The V gene's germline CDR1 is SGHVS and CDR2 FQNEAQ. Trimming took 1 base from V and 0 from J, leaving 7 bases between them. The CDR3 loop reads CASSLVTSSGNTIYF. The CDR3 nucleotides read TGTGCCAGCAGCTTAGTGACAAGCTCTGGAAACACCATATATTTT.

The chain joins TRBV2 to TRBJ2-2; D is perhaps TRBD2 (5 bases). The V and J ends lost 7 bases and 2 bases respectively, with 17 bases between them. Germline V gene lookup returns CDR1 SNHLY and CDR2 FYNNEI. The CDR3 runs 16 residues. The chain's CDR3 is CASTPRGSFNTGELFF. CDR3 in DNA: TGTGCCAGCACCCCGCGAGGGTCATTCAACACCGGGGAGCTGTTTTTT.

A single count supports this clone. This chain links TRBV5-1 with TRBJ2-3; 7 nucleotides line up with TRBD2. Trimming took 4 bases from V and 0 from J; bases not matched to a gene: 5. Looked up from germline, CDR1 is SGHRS and CDR2 is YFSETQ. There are 15 residues in the CDR3. The CDR3 DNA is TGCGCCAGCAGCCTCGGGACTATTAGCACAGATACGCAGTATTTT. Its protein is CASSLGTISTDTQYF.

This chain joins TRBV5-4 and TRBJ2-4; 11 positions agree with TRBD2. The V gene's germline CDR1 is SGHNT and CDR2 YYREEE (reference sequence). With 0 bases clipped from V and 8 bases from J, the junction kept 4 bases outside the gene matches. The CDR3 extends over 15 amino acids. CDR3 nucleotides: TGTGCCAGCAGCTTGGAATCTAGCGGGGGGCACATTCAGTACTTC. Translated: CASSLESSGGHIQYF.

The CDR3 coding sequence is TGTGCCAGCAGCCCACTAGAGGGTGGAAACACCATATATTTT. Amino acid sequence: CASSPLEGGNTIYF. The chain recombines TRBV7-2 with TRBJ1-3, with D unresolved. The V and J ends lost 5 bases and 3 bases respectively, with 11 bases between them. CDR3 length: 14 amino acids. CDR1 and CDR2 from the germline V gene are SGHTA and FQGNSA.

The genes are TRBV28 and TRBJ1-6, with D perhaps TRBD1 (5 bases). Between the trimmed V and J ends, which lost 4 bases and 10 bases, there was a span of 14 bases. Per the germline V gene, CDR1 is MDHEN and CDR2 is SYDVKM. This CDR3 spans 14 amino acids. CDR3 in amino acids: CASSSGTLGSPLHF. As DNA, the CDR3 is TGTGCCAGCAGTTCCGGGACCTTGGGCTCACCCCTCCACTTT.

A single count supports this clone. The chain carries TRBV28 and TRBJ2-7; no clear D gene. CDR1 is MDHEN, CDR2 SYDVKM, per germline. There are 13 residues in the CDR3. V was pared by 7 bases and J by 9 bases, with 19 bases between. CDR3 DNA sequence: TGTGCCAGCATGCGAAGGAAGAAGTATGGGCAGTACTTC. This translates into CASMRRKKYGQYF.

This clone was picked up one time. The J gene is TRBJ1-1, the V gene TRBV18; unclear D gene. V was pared by 3 bases and J by 5 bases, with 16 bases between. The CDR3 is 15 amino acids. Germline V lookup: CDR1 KGHSH, CDR2 LQKENI. The CDR3 reads CASSPDSGVGTEAFF. CDR3 sequence (DNA): TGTGCCAGCTCACCCGACTCGGGTGTGGGGACTGAAGCTTTCTTT. Full variable domain (remainder filled in from reference TRBV18 and TRBJ1-1): NAGVMQNPRHLVRRRGQEARLRCSPMKGHSHVYWYRQLPEEGLKFMVYLQKENIIDESGMPKERFSAEFPKEGPSILRIQQVVRGDSAAYFCASSPDSGVGTEAFFGQGTRLTVV.

The chain is built from TRBV7-2 and TRBJ2-7; D is undetermined. Germline lookup yields CDR1 SGHTA and CDR2 FQGNSA. V lost 3 bases to trimming and J lost 0 bases, with 3 bases between them. The CDR3 consists of 12 residues. CDR3 coding DNA: TGTGCCAGCAGCTTCAGCTCCTACGAGCAGTACTTC. Protein sequence: CASSFSSYEQYF.

This clone was counted a single time. The rearrangement uses TRBV7-8 and TRBJ2-2; 11 bases agree with TRBD2. V lost 5 bases and J lost 6; bases outside the gene matches: 14. CDR3 length: 18 residues. CDR1 is SGHVS and CDR2 is FQNEAQ in the germline V gene. CDR3 in amino acids: CASSRLLDLAGGPGELFF. In DNA form, the CDR3 reads TGTGCCAGCAGCCGCCTCCTCGATCTAGCGGGGGGTCCCGGGGAGCTGTTTTTT.

The J gene is TRBJ2-7, the V gene TRBV6-6; no firm D call. This CDR3 comprises 13 residues. CDR1 and CDR2 (germline): MNHNY, SVGAGI (reference sequence). Trimming left V 0 bases short and J 4 bases short, with 7 bases between. The CDR3 DNA reads as TGTGCCAGCAGTTACTCTAGGCGGTACGAGCAGTACTTC. This encodes CASSYSRRYEQYF.

The chain combines TRBV5-8 with TRBJ1-2; no clear D. The length of the CDR3 is 16 residues. V was pared by 7 bases and J by 2 bases, with 21 bases between. CDR1 and CDR2 from the germline V gene are SGHTS and YDEGEE. The CDR3 DNA is TGTGCCAGCGGAACTTTCGAAGCAACAAGCAACTATGGCTACACCTTC. This gives the protein CASGTFEATSNYGYTF.

V usage is TRBV28 and J usage is TRBJ2-7; 10 nucleotides align to TRBD2. The V and J ends lost 5 bases and 3 bases, in that order; junction bases with no gene match: 7. The CDR3 consists of 15 residues. The germline CDR1 and CDR2 sequences are MDHEN and SYDVKM. This CDR3 is CASSEQRGGLYEQYF. Here the CDR3 DNA reads TGTGCCAGCAGTGAACAGCGGGGGGGCCTCTACGAGCAGTACTTC.

Concerning this clone itself: Mismatch with germline at one junction end may stem from a read error. This chain connects TRBV7-7 to TRBJ2-2; D perhaps matches TRBD2 (6 bases). CDR3 length equals 15 residues. Germline lookup yields CDR1 SSHAT and CDR2 FNYEAQ (reference sequence). CDR3 sequence (DNA): TGTGCTAGCAGCTCCGGGGACTTCGCCACCGGGGAGCTGTTTTTT. Encoded protein: CASSSGDFATGELFF.

This clone was counted a single time. The rearrangement links TRBV4-1 to TRBJ2-1; 8 bases agree with TRBD1. In germline, CDR1 is MGHRA, CDR2 YSYEKL. Germline trimming cut 2 bases from V and 4 bases from J; bases unmatched to any gene: 4. CDR3 length equals 15 residues. CDR3 DNA: TGCGCCAGCAGCCAACAGGACAGGGCGTACAATGAGCAGTTCTTC. Encoded protein: CASSQQDRAYNEQFF.